A selection of T cell receptor beta chains follows, all from one sample in a study of blood T cell repertoires in COVID-19. Using immunoSEQ multiplex PCR, the repertoire was profiled, and TCRdb retains in-frame clones only, with some absent. The table shows about 210,000 clones, with 70% to 85% occurring only once. Source material: peripheral blood. These receptor sequences come from a man in his fifties or sixties with active or convalescent COVID-19. Each CDR3 is given with its conserved first and last residue. The order of the fields is V gene, CDR3 length, CDR3 protein.

>TRBV7-2|15
CASSPPGTGAYEQYF
>TRBV6-2/TRBV6-3|16
CASSYSGQEANYGYTF
>TRBV10-3|16
CAISDHTAGAKNIQYF
>TRBV28|15
CASSAGTSSSETQYF
>TRBV6-5|13
CASSPTRVAEAFF
>TRBV27|13
CASKGDYTDTQYF
>TRBV5-4|17
CASSLGTGAQLGNIQYF
>TRBV7-9|14
CASSLGDSGNTIYF
>TRBV5-1|15
CASSWGGGENTEAFF
>TRBV7-6|16
CASSLYQGFQNTEAFF
>TRBV2|14
CAAPGGLARDTQYF
>TRBV5-5|15
CASSWTGHSNQPQHF
>TRBV15|15
CATSRRVQADEKLFF
>TRBV2|16
CASRARTSGYTDTQYF
>TRBV9|15
CASTRTGHGNTEAFF
>TRBV6-5|15
CASSYRQGKTNTIYF
>TRBV5-1|12
CASSMDSREAFF
>TRBV28|12
CASSRGWEKLFF
>TRBV5-1|15
CASSRLAVNTGELFF
>TRBV6-1|13
CASSEASSISAFF
>TRBV19|14
CASSSRGGGFEQFF
>TRBV25-1|12
CASSFTPDEQFF
>TRBV28|15
CASSSGTTSKETQYF
>TRBV19|15
CATRAGWRIGNTIYF
>TRBV5-1|16
CASSSGLAGGTGELFF
>TRBV19|14
CASSTGLAKNIQYF
>TRBV7-9|13
CASSLVSSGELFF
>TRBV4-1|13
CASSQALGGEQYF
>TRBV10-3|16
CAISRASGRDGGELFF
>TRBV27|16
CATAPLGDLAKNIQYF
>TRBV14|15
CASSHAGGVQNIQYF
>TRBV28|13
CASSLSQGTGYTF
>TRBV5-5|14
CASSGQGMGYGYTF
>TRBV6-6|14
CASRQTGGTDTQYF
>TRBV2|19
CASSEPSRLDRDFFDEQFF
>TRBV28|14
CASSFGGVQETQYF
>TRBV5-4|14
CASTSGTGDSPLHF
>TRBV27|16
CASSLFSQNSNQPQHF
>TRBV28|14
CASSLWEIQETQYF
>TRBV6-2/TRBV6-3|16
CASSPSGTGGRNEQFF
>TRBV18|14
CASSQQGARETQYF
>TRBV19|16
CASSISGQATYQPQHF
>TRBV3-1/TRBV3-2|15
CASSQDTGDNEKLFF
>TRBV3-1/TRBV3-2|17
CASSRLRSGQAYNEQFF
>TRBV6-6|14
CASSRPGGEETQYF
>TRBV5-1|16
CASSFTSGSSYNEQFF
>TRBV28|15
CASSTRQGAHYEQYF
>TRBV2|16
CASSEASRVLYNEQFF
>TRBV28|17
CASSRFLTSGFYNEQFF